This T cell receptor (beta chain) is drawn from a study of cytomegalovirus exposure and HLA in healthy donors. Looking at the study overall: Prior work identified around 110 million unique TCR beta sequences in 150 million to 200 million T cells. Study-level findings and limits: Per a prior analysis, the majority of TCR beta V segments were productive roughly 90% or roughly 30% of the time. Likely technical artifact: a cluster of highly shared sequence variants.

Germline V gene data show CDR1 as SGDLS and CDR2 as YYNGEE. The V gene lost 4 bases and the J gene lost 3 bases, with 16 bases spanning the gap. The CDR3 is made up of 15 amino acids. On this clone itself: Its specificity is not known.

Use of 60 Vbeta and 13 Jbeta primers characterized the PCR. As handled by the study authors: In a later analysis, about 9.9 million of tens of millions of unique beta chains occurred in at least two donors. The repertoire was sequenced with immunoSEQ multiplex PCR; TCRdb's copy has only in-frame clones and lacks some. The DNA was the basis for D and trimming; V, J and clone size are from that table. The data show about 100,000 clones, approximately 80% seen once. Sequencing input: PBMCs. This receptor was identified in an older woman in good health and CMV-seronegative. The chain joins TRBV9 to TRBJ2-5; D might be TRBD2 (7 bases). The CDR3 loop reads CASSRGAGAKETQYF. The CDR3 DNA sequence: TGTGCCAGCAGCCGGGGGGCGGGAGCCAAAGAGACCCAGTACTTC.